Shown below are 15 T cell receptor beta chains from a single sample sequenced in a study of blood T cells in healthy people across ages. The second PCR ran about 6 to 11 cycles with a sample-barcoded 5' primer and J-beta primers. TCRdb re-called the 5' RACE reads through MiXCR, storing one row per CDR3 protein. The sample lists about 1.6 million distinct CDR3 sequences, approximately 32% occurring once. The sample comprised blood. Source of these receptors: a woman in her 30s in good health.

This clonotype occurred many times. The genes are TRBV12-3 or TRBV12-4 and TRBJ2-1; tentatively, D is TRBD1 (5 bases). The CDR3 sequence is 13 residues long. V lost 6 bases, J lost 6 bases, and 12 bases lay in between. The CDR3 spells CASRVGGANEQFF. CDR3 DNA sequence: TGTGCCAGCAGAGTTGGTGGGGCCAATGAGCAGTTCTTC.

Comment on this clonotype: Compared with germline, one end of the junction differs, possibly owing to a read error. This chain joins TRBV5-5 and TRBJ2-3, with a possible D match to TRBD1 (6 bases). Per the germline V gene, CDR1 is SGHKS and CDR2 is YYEKEE (reference sequence). This CDR3 has 18 residues. The DNA for the CDR3 is TGTGCCAACAGCTTTACTTCAGTGGGGGCTAGCTGGGTGGATACGCAGTATTTT. This sequence encodes CANSFTSVGASWVDTQYF.

J is TRBJ1-1 and V is TRBV5-1; D is perhaps TRBD1 (5 bases). CDR1 is SGHRS and CDR2 is YFSETQ in the germline V gene. The CDR3 contains 14 residues. V lost 2 bases and J 6 bases, leaving 14 bases between the germline ends. The CDR3 DNA sequence: TGCGCCAGCAGCTTTGGAGGGGTTGGGGCTGAAGCTTTCTTT. Its translation is CASSFGGVGAEAFF. Together with reference TRBV5-1 and TRBJ1-1, the CDR3 gives the full variable domain: KAGVTQTPRYLIKTRGQQVTLSCSPISGHRSVSWYQQTPGQGLQFLFEYFSETQRNKGNFPGRFSGRQFSNSRSEMNVSTLELGDSALYLCASSFGGVGAEAFFGQGTRLTVV.

The table lists this clonotype with a few counts. The V and J genes are TRBV20-1 and TRBJ1-2; unclear D gene. This CDR3 contains 13 residues. V dropped 6 bases and J dropped 4 bases, with 15 bases sitting between them. The germline gives CDR1 DFQATT, CDR2 SNEGSKA (reference sequence). CDR3 region: CSAVAIAFYGYTF. The CDR3 DNA reads TGCAGTGCAGTTGCCATCGCATTCTATGGCTACACCTTC.

This clonotype was detected only a few times. The chain couples TRBV11-2 to TRBJ2-4; 8 nucleotides align to TRBD2. The V and J ends lost 2 bases and 13 bases, in that order; junction bases with no gene match: 13. CDR1 and CDR2 from the germline V gene are SGHAT and FQNNGV. The CDR3 contains 15 residues. The CDR3 loop is CASSLTAGATGEQYF. CDR3 DNA sequence: TGTGCCAGCAGCTTAACAGCGGGAGCCACGGGTGAGCAGTACTTC.

This chain uses TRBV7-6 with TRBJ2-6, with 9 bases lining up with TRBD1. The CDR3 extends over 17 amino acids. The germline gives CDR1 SGHVS, CDR2 FNYEAQ. V trimming: 8 bases; J trimming: 1 base; junction bases outside the gene matches: 9. This CDR3 is CASGRGTGPSGANVLTF. The CDR3 region has the DNA TGTGCCAGCGGACGTGGGACAGGGCCTTCTGGGGCCAACGTCCTGACTTTC.

V gene TRBV4-1 combines with J gene TRBJ2-5; 11 bases fit TRBD2. The end of the DNA is better explained by TRBJ2-7, so the J call may be wrong. Germline CDR1 reads MGHRA; CDR2 reads YSYEKL. The CDR3 runs to 15 residues. The DNA for the CDR3 is TGCGCCAGCAGCCAGGGACTAGCGGAATACTACGAGCAGTACTTC. Amino acids: CASSQGLAEYYEQYF.

In this sample, this clonotype turned up a few times. This chain links TRBV30 with TRBJ2-5; tentatively, D is TRBD2 (6 bases). Trimming shortened V by 2 bases and J by 5 bases, and 15 bases separated the two germline ends. This CDR3 region has 14 residues. Germline V gene lookup returns CDR1 GTSNPN and CDR2 SVGIG (reference sequence). The CDR3 loop is CAWSTGLLSETQYF. The CDR3 bases are TGTGCCTGGAGTACGGGACTGTTGAGCGAGACCCAGTACTTC.

In its sample, this clonotype was seen a few times. The chain uses TRBV7-6 and TRBJ2-3, with 11 bases aligning to TRBD2. Germline V gene data show CDR1 as SGHVS and CDR2 as FNYEAQ. Losses at the gene ends were 5 bases for V and 4 bases for J; bases not matched to a gene: 8. The length of the CDR3 is 16 residues. The CDR3 nucleotides are TGTGCCAGCAGCCAAACGACTAGCGGGACATCAGATACGCAGTATTTT. Translating it yields CASSQTTSGTSDTQYF.

The chain is built from TRBV11-2 and TRBJ2-7; TRBD2 might be the D (5 bases). V was shortened by 5 bases and J by 3 bases, with 14 bases between the two germline ends. The germline V gene encodes CDR1 SGHAT and CDR2 FQNNGV. The CDR3 consists of 14 residues. CDR3 nucleotide sequence: TGTGCCAGCAGCCCTGGGTTAGGACTCTACGAGCAGTACTTC. Translated, it gives CASSPGLGLYEQYF.

This chain uses TRBV12-3 or TRBV12-4 with TRBJ1-2, with 7 positions matching TRBD1. The CDR3 is 18 residues long. The trim removed 6 bases at V and 0 bases at J, leaving 16 bases unmatched. CDR3 region: CASSTATGTVSTNYGYTF. CDR3 nucleotide sequence: TGTGCCAGCAGCACCGCAACGGGGACAGTCAGTACTAACTATGGCTACACCTTC.

In this sample, this clonotype turned up many times. The gene calls are TRBV6-5 and TRBJ2-7, with TRBD1 matching 8 bases. The CDR3 loop spans 13 amino acids. The germline gives CDR1 MNHEY, CDR2 SVGAGI. Trimming took 9 bases from V and 7 from J; bases not matched to a gene: 11. The CDR3: CASTPRTGNEQYF. CDR3 bases: TGTGCCAGTACGCCCCGGACAGGGAATGAGCAGTACTTC.

With regard to this clonotype: A read error is possible here, since a much larger clone lies one base away. The V and J genes are TRBV5-1 and TRBJ2-1, with D tentatively TRBD1 (6 bases). This CDR3 is built from 15 residues. In germline, CDR1 is SGHRS, CDR2 YFSETQ. CDR3 sequence reads: CAGSLGRTENNEQFF. For the CDR3, the DNA is TGCGCCGGCAGCTTGGGCCGGACAGAGAACAATGAGCAGTTCTTC.

Written as DNA, the CDR3 is TGTGCCAGTACTCCGTTGGGGCTAGCGGGACTGAGCTCCTACAATGAGCAGTTCTTC. The encoded protein is CASTPLGLAGLSSYNEQFF. The chain couples TRBV11-2 to TRBJ2-1; the match to TRBD2 covers 9 bases. V shed 9 bases, J shed 0 bases, and the junction held 18 bases outside the gene matches. The CDR3 runs 19 residues. Germline lookup yields CDR1 SGHAT and CDR2 FQNNGV.

The rearrangement links TRBV9 to TRBJ2-1, with 11 bases that match TRBD2. Germline loops: CDR1 SGDLS, CDR2 YYNGEE. The trim removed 4 bases at V and 6 bases at J, leaving 9 bases unmatched. CDR3 length: 16 amino acids. The CDR3 DNA follows: TGTGCCAGCAGCACAACCGGGACTAGCGGCTTCAATGAGCAGTTCTTC. It specifies CASSTTGTSGFNEQFF.